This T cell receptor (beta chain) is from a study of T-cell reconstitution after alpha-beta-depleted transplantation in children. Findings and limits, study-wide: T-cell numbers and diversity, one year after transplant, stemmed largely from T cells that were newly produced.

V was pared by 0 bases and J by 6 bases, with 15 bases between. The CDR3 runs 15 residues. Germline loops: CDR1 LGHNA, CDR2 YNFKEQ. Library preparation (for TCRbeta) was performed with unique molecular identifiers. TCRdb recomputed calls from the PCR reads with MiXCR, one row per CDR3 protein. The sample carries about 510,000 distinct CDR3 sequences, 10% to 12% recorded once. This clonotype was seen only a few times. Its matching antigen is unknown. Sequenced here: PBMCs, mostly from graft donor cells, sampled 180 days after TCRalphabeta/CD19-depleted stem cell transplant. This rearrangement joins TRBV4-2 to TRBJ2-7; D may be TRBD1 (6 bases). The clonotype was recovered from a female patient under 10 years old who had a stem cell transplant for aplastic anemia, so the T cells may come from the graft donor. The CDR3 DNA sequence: TGTGCCAGCAGCCAAGAAACAGGGTTAATTGTCGAGCAGTACTTC. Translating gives CASSQETGLIVEQYF.